This T cell receptor beta chain was obtained from a study of Graves' ophthalmopathy and Graves' hyperthyroidism. Broader study findings: With 70.59% sensitivity and approximately 72% specificity, the model predicted ophthalmopathy progression. The authors also found most expanded thyroid clonotypes above 0.001 frequency in blood.

Aged 18 to 65, the patients with hyperthyroidism had under 2 months' duration and were newly diagnosed. The CDR3 is made up of 15 amino acids. Trimming cost V 5 bases and J 8 bases, with 21 bases left between them. Germline-derived CDR1 and CDR2 are ENHRY and SYGVKD. Turning to this clonotype: Antigen specificity is unknown.

Amplified TCR beta CDR3 regions were obtained using RNA transcripts as template. An initial RT-PCR round employing HTBI primers preceded a second-round multiplex PCR. MiXCR, applied by TCRdb to the multiplex PCR reads, yields one record per CDR3 protein. The data show around 1,000,000 distinct CDR3 sequences, about two fifths seen once. Sequences were obtained from peripheral blood or thyroid tissue (not recorded which). The clonotype was recovered from an adult man with Graves' hyperthyroidism. The chain carries TRBV10-3 and TRBJ1-2; D is possibly TRBD1 (6 bases). The CDR3 region has the DNA TGTGCCATCAGTTACCCCACAGGGACGGAGGGGGGCTACACCTTC. It is translated as CAISYPTGTEGGYTF.